The rows below give T cell receptor beta chains drawn from one sample of a study of T-cell reconstitution after alpha-beta-depleted transplantation in children. TCRdb itself ran the PCR reads through MiXCR, one entry per CDR3 protein. This repertoire shows 95,000 to 150,000 distinct CDR3 sequences, about 21% found once; its top ten account for 10%. Specimen: PBMCs, mostly from graft donor cells, collected 180 days after TCRalphabeta/CD19-depleted stem cell transplant. Source of these receptors: a male patient aged 2-15 years who had a stem cell transplant for chronic granulomatous disease, so the T cells may come from the graft donor. The CDR3 runs from the conserved cysteine through the conserved F or W. D genes are given only for firm matches. A clone size is listed for some rows: how often the clone was seen (once, few, many), or a class if it is expanded.

v_gene: TRBV18
d_gene: .
abundance: many
j_gene: TRBJ2-1
CDR3aa: CASSPPSSYNEQFF
CDR3nt: TGTGCCAGCTCACCACCCAGCTCCTACAATGAGCAGTTCTTC

v_gene: TRBV12-3/TRBV12-4
d_gene: .
abundance: many
j_gene: TRBJ2-3
CDR3aa: CASSLSLDTQYF
CDR3nt: TGTGCCAGCAGTTTATCATTAGATACGCAGTATTTT

v_gene: TRBV5-1
d_gene: .
abundance: .
j_gene: TRBJ2-7
CDR3aa: CASSLMTGSYEQYF
CDR3nt: TGCGCCAGCAGCTTAATGACGGGCTCCTACGAGCAGTACTTC

v_gene: TRBV20-1
d_gene: .
abundance: few
j_gene: TRBJ2-2
CDR3aa: CSANRAVNTGELFF
CDR3nt: TGCAGTGCTAATCGGGCCGTGAACACCGGGGAGCTGTTTTTT

v_gene: TRBV30
d_gene: .
abundance: few
j_gene: TRBJ1-2
CDR3aa: CAWSVRQGLYGYTF
CDR3nt: TGTGCCTGGAGTGTACGGCAGGGGCTCTATGGCTACACCTTC

v_gene: TRBV11-2
d_gene: TRBD2
abundance: many
j_gene: TRBJ2-7
CDR3aa: CASSLGVAGGSVQYF
CDR3nt: TGTGCCAGCAGCTTAGGTGTAGCGGGGGGGTCTGTGCAGTACTTC

v_gene: TRBV12-3/TRBV12-4
d_gene: .
abundance: few
j_gene: TRBJ1-1
CDR3aa: CASRHDGHTEAFF
CDR3nt: TGTGCCAGCAGACACGACGGGCACACTGAAGCTTTCTTT

v_gene: TRBV7-8
d_gene: TRBD1
abundance: .
j_gene: TRBJ1-6
CDR3aa: CASSSDRWSSYNSPLHF
CDR3nt: TGTGCCAGCAGCTCGGACAGGTGGAGCTCCTATAATTCACCCCTCCACTTT

v_gene: TRBV5-1
d_gene: TRBD1
abundance: many
j_gene: TRBJ2-5
CDR3aa: CASSLLTGEETQYF
CDR3nt: TGCGCCAGCAGCTTGCTGACAGGGGAAGAGACCCAGTACTTC

v_gene: TRBV15
d_gene: .
abundance: many
j_gene: TRBJ2-5
CDR3aa: CATSRDQRVPQYF
CDR3nt: TGTGCCACCAGCAGAGATCAGAGGGTCCCCCAGTACTTC

v_gene: TRBV7-6
d_gene: .
abundance: .
j_gene: TRBJ2-7
CDR3aa: CASSLDGGTYEQYF
CDR3nt: TGTGCCAGCAGCTTAGATGGGGGGACCTACGAGCAGTACTTC

v_gene: TRBV7-2
d_gene: .
abundance: .
j_gene: TRBJ2-7
CDR3aa: CASSFLFYEQYF
CDR3nt: TGTGCCAGCAGCTTTCTCTTCTACGAGCAGTACTTC

v_gene: TRBV12-3/TRBV12-4
d_gene: .
abundance: .
j_gene: TRBJ2-5
CDR3aa: CASSKNQETQYF
CDR3nt: TGTGCCAGCAGCAAAAACCAAGAGACCCAGTACTTC

v_gene: TRBV6-1
d_gene: TRBD2
abundance: few
j_gene: TRBJ2-2
CDR3aa: CASRPSGGPNTGELFF
CDR3nt: TGTGCCAGCAGGCCTAGCGGGGGACCAAACACCGGGGAGCTGTTTTTT

v_gene: TRBV11-2
d_gene: .
abundance: .
j_gene: TRBJ2-3
CDR3aa: CASSLTTDPSTDTQYF
CDR3nt: TGTGCCAGCAGCCTTACTACCGACCCTAGCACAGATACGCAGTATTTT

v_gene: TRBV20-1
d_gene: TRBD1
abundance: many
j_gene: TRBJ1-5
CDR3aa: CSARTQTGNNQPQHF
CDR3nt: TGCAGTGCTAGAACCCAGACAGGGAACAATCAGCCCCAGCATTTT

v_gene: TRBV5-1
d_gene: .
abundance: .
j_gene: TRBJ2-1
CDR3aa: CASKPGAFYNEQFF
CDR3nt: TGCGCCAGCAAACCGGGAGCATTCTACAATGAGCAGTTCTTC

v_gene: TRBV3-1
d_gene: .
abundance: .
j_gene: TRBJ1-2
CDR3aa: CATSFQLHGYTF
CDR3nt: TGTGCCACCTCATTCCAATTACATGGCTACACCTTC

v_gene: TRBV20-1
d_gene: .
abundance: many
j_gene: TRBJ2-1
CDR3aa: CSAISRGRNPYNEQFF
CDR3nt: TGCAGTGCCATATCCCGGGGACGCAATCCCTACAATGAGCAGTTCTTC

v_gene: TRBV6-7
d_gene: .
abundance: few
j_gene: TRBJ1-1
CDR3aa: CASSYSYDKNTEAFF
CDR3nt: TGTGCCAGCAGTTACTCGTACGATAAGAACACTGAAGCTTTCTTT

v_gene: TRBV29-1
d_gene: TRBD2
abundance: .
j_gene: TRBJ2-3
CDR3aa: CSSGTSRDTQYF
CDR3nt: TGCAGCTCCGGGACTAGCCGCGATACGCAGTATTTT

v_gene: TRBV5-1
d_gene: .
abundance: many
j_gene: TRBJ2-5
CDR3aa: CASSLLARAHQETQYF
CDR3nt: TGCGCCAGCAGCTTGTTGGCTAGAGCCCACCAAGAGACCCAGTACTTC

v_gene: TRBV3-1
d_gene: .
abundance: many
j_gene: TRBJ1-5
CDR3aa: CASSQELARQPQHF
CDR3nt: TGTGCCAGCAGCCAAGAGTTGGCTCGTCAGCCCCAGCATTTT

v_gene: TRBV7-8
d_gene: .
abundance: .
j_gene: TRBJ2-3
CDR3aa: CASSPSALDTQYF
CDR3nt: TGTGCCAGCAGCCCGTCCGCCCTGGATACGCAGTATTTT

v_gene: TRBV6-6
d_gene: .
abundance: .
j_gene: TRBJ2-6
CDR3aa: CATAPSGANVLTF
CDR3nt: TGTGCCACCGCCCCCTCTGGGGCCAACGTCCTGACTTTC

v_gene: TRBV7-2
d_gene: .
abundance: many
j_gene: TRBJ1-3
CDR3aa: CASSVGGVEGNTIYF
CDR3nt: TGTGCCAGCAGCGTTGGGGGCGTAGAAGGAAACACCATATATTTT

v_gene: TRBV29-1
d_gene: .
abundance: many
j_gene: TRBJ2-7
CDR3aa: CSVESSHEQYF
CDR3nt: TGCAGCGTTGAATCCTCACACGAGCAGTACTTC

v_gene: TRBV5-1
d_gene: TRBD2
abundance: many
j_gene: TRBJ2-1
CDR3aa: CASSRTGTSWSEQFF
CDR3nt: TGCGCCAGCAGCCGAACCGGGACTAGTTGGAGTGAGCAGTTCTTC

v_gene: TRBV11-1
d_gene: .
abundance: few
j_gene: TRBJ2-6
CDR3aa: CASSFIPGSVRLSGANVLTF
CDR3nt: TGTGCCAGCAGCTTTATCCCGGGTTCCGTGCGCCTCTCTGGGGCCAACGTCCTGACTTTC

v_gene: TRBV20-1
d_gene: .
abundance: .
j_gene: TRBJ2-2
CDR3aa: CSARPQGNTGELFF
CDR3nt: TGCAGTGCTAGACCCCAGGGGAACACCGGGGAGCTGTTTTTT

v_gene: TRBV9
d_gene: .
abundance: many
j_gene: TRBJ1-4
CDR3aa: CASSVTGATNEKLFF
CDR3nt: TGTGCCAGCAGCGTCACAGGAGCAACTAATGAAAAACTGTTTTTT

v_gene: TRBV15
d_gene: TRBD2
abundance: few
j_gene: TRBJ2-5
CDR3aa: CATSTLAGLQETQYF
CDR3nt: TGTGCCACCAGCACTTTAGCGGGATTACAAGAGACCCAGTACTTC

v_gene: TRBV7-2
d_gene: TRBD2
abundance: few
j_gene: TRBJ2-1
CDR3aa: CASSPASGTSFYEQFF
CDR3nt: TGTGCCAGCAGCCCGGCGTCCGGGACTAGTTTCTATGAGCAGTTCTTC

v_gene: TRBV20-1
d_gene: .
abundance: few
j_gene: TRBJ2-2
CDR3aa: CSAIKGATNTGELFF
CDR3nt: TGCAGTGCTATTAAAGGGGCAACGAACACCGGGGAGCTGTTTTTT

v_gene: TRBV12-3/TRBV12-4
d_gene: .
abundance: few
j_gene: TRBJ1-2
CDR3aa: CASSLAGGGGYTF
CDR3nt: TGTGCCAGCAGTTTAGCCGGCGGGGGAGGCTACACCTTC

v_gene: TRBV20-1
d_gene: TRBD2
abundance: few
j_gene: TRBJ2-4
CDR3aa: CSARDPASGSGGIQYF
CDR3nt: TGCAGTGCTAGAGATCCGGCTAGCGGGAGTGGGGGCATTCAGTACTTC

v_gene: TRBV12-3/TRBV12-4
d_gene: .
abundance: many
j_gene: TRBJ2-5
CDR3aa: CASSFPRGETQYF
CDR3nt: TGTGCCAGCAGTTTTCCCAGGGGCGAGACCCAGTACTTC

v_gene: TRBV7-9
d_gene: TRBD1
abundance: .
j_gene: TRBJ2-7
CDR3aa: CASSLATGGGKQYF
CDR3nt: TGTGCCAGCAGCTTAGCAACAGGGGGCGGTAAGCAGTACTTC

v_gene: TRBV12-3/TRBV12-4
d_gene: .
abundance: many
j_gene: TRBJ2-7
CDR3aa: CASSLGVPYEQYF
CDR3nt: TGTGCCAGCAGTTTAGGCGTACCCTACGAGCAGTACTTC

v_gene: TRBV12-3/TRBV12-4
d_gene: .
abundance: many
j_gene: TRBJ2-1
CDR3aa: CASSPRVANNEQFF
CDR3nt: TGTGCCAGCAGTCCGAGGGTGGCAAACAATGAGCAGTTCTTC

v_gene: TRBV15
d_gene: .
abundance: .
j_gene: TRBJ2-1
CDR3aa: CATCRVQPYNEQFF
CDR3nt: TGTGCCACCTGCAGAGTTCAACCTTACAATGAGCAGTTCTTC